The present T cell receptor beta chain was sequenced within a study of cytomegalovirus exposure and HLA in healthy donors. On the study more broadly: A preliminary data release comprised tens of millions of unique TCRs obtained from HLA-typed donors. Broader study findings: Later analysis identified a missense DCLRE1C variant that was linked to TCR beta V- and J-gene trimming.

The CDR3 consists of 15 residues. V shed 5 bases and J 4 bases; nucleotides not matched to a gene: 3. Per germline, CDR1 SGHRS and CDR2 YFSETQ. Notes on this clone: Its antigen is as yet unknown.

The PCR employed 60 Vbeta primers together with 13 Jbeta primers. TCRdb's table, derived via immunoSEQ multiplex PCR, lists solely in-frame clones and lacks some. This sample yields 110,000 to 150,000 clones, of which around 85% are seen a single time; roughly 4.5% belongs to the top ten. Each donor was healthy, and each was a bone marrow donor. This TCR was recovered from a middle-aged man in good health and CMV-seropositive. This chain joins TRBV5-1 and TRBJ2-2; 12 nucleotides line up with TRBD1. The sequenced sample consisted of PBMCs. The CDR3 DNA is TGCGCCAGCAGGGGACAGGGGGCGCCCACCGGGGAGCTGTTTTTT. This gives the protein CASRGQGAPTGELFF.